Shown below are 31 T cell receptor beta chains from a single sample sequenced in a study of blood T cell repertoires in COVID-19. Libraries were prepared by immunoSEQ multiplex PCR; TCRdb keeps only in-frame clonotypes and omits some of them. This table holds about 150,000 clones, approximately 78% found once. Sequencing input: peripheral blood. The receptor source for this set is a man at least 80 years old with acute or convalescent COVID-19.

The J gene is TRBJ1-2, the V gene TRBV13; 7 bases align to TRBD1. J was trimmed by 2 bases and V by 3 bases; bases with no gene match: 3. The CDR3 is made up of 14 amino acids. The germline gives CDR1 PRHDT, CDR2 FYEKMQ (reference sequence). CDR3: CASSFGQVNYGYTF. The CDR3 DNA reads TGTGCCAGCAGCTTTGGACAGGTCAACTATGGCTACACCTTC.

The chain combines TRBV3-1 (or the pseudogene TRBV3-2) with TRBJ1-1; TRBD1 aligns across 8 bases. This CDR3 spans 14 amino acids. Germline V gives CDR1 LGHDT, CDR2 YNNKEL (reference sequence). After removal of 5 bases from V and 5 bases from J, the junction contained 7 bases not matched to a gene. Written as DNA, the CDR3 is TGTGCCAGCAGCGTCACAGGGGGATTTACTGAAGCTTTCTTT. It is translated as CASSVTGGFTEAFF.

This sequence joins TRBV12-3 or TRBV12-4 and TRBJ1-1; a weak D match, TRBD1 (5 bases). V was cut by 3 bases and J by 1 base, with 6 bases left in between. The CDR3 loop spans 13 amino acids. In DNA form, the CDR3 reads TGTGCCAGCAGTTTGCAGGGGAACACTGAAGCTTTCTTT. Translating it yields CASSLQGNTEAFF.

The chain combines TRBV12-3 or TRBV12-4 with TRBJ2-3; TRBD1 matches at 7 bases. The V gene end was trimmed by 6 bases and the J gene end by 3 bases; junction bases not matched to a gene: 3. CDR3 size: 13 residues. The CDR3 protein is CASSPTGTDTQYF. The CDR3 nucleotides are TGTGCCAGCAGCCCGACAGGGACAGATACGCAGTATTTT.

As regards this clone: One end of the junction is discordant with germline, which a read error may explain. CDR3 amino acids: CATSDRALGTGELFF. The CDR3 coding sequence is TGCGCCACCAGCGACAGGGCACTGGGCACCGGGGAGCTGTTTTTT. The V and J genes are TRBV5-1 and TRBJ2-2; 7 bases are shared with TRBD1. The CDR3 runs 15 residues. The V gene's germline CDR1 is SGHRS and CDR2 YFSETQ.

This CDR3 reads CASSIPDRGEFEQFF. CDR3 DNA sequence: TGTGCCAGCAGCATTCCTGACAGGGGCGAATTTGAGCAGTTCTTC. The gene calls are TRBV7-9 and TRBJ2-1; 8 bases agree with TRBD1. The CDR3 runs to 15 residues. Per germline, CDR1 SEHNR and CDR2 FQNEAQ (reference sequence). V shed 5 bases and J 9 bases; nucleotides not matched to a gene: 12.

This chain joins TRBV5-4 and TRBJ2-3; the match to TRBD1 covers 7 bases. This CDR3 contains 14 residues. The germline gives CDR1 SGHNT, CDR2 YYREEE (reference sequence). J lost 4 bases, V lost 4 bases, and 6 bases had no gene match. CDR3 sequence reads: CASSATGFADTQYF. The DNA for the CDR3 is TGTGCCAGCAGCGCGACAGGGTTCGCAGATACGCAGTATTTT.

The rearrangement joins TRBV4-1 to TRBJ1-1, with a weak D call TRBD1 (5 bases). V lost 0 bases and J 5 bases, leaving 13 bases between the germline ends. Germline CDR1 and CDR2: MGHRA and YSYEKL. CDR3 size: 15 residues. The CDR3 nucleotides are TGCGCCAGCAGCCAAGATCTGAGGGGAGGGACTGAAGCTTTCTTT. This gives the protein CASSQDLRGGTEAFF.

This rearrangement joins TRBV6-5 to TRBJ1-6, with 9 bases matching TRBD1. The V gene's germline CDR1 is MNHEY and CDR2 SVGAGI. The V and J ends lost 5 bases and 7 bases, in that order; junction bases with no gene match: 3. The CDR3 consists of 14 residues. CDR3 sequence: CASSSGQGNSPLHF. CDR3 bases: TGTGCCAGCAGTAGTGGACAGGGGAATTCACCCCTCCACTTT.

CDR3: CASTWTGTSYEQYF. The CDR3 region has the DNA TGTGCCAGCACCTGGACAGGGACCTCCTACGAGCAGTACTTC. The chain carries TRBV2 and TRBJ2-7; 8 positions agree with TRBD1. V lost 7 bases and J lost 0; bases outside the gene matches: 5. Per germline, CDR1 SNHLY and CDR2 FYNNEI. The CDR3 has 14 amino acids.

J is TRBJ1-1 and V is TRBV6-5; maybe TRBD1 (6 bases). V lost 6 bases and J 2 bases, leaving 13 bases between the germline ends. This CDR3 is built from 14 residues. CDR1 is MNHEY, CDR2 SVGAGI, per germline. DNA for the CDR3: TGTGCCAGCAGCCCGCCCGGGACAAACACTGAAGCTTTCTTT. This gives the protein CASSPPGTNTEAFF.

The V call is TRBV3-1 (or the pseudogene TRBV3-2), the J call TRBJ1-2; D is possibly TRBD1 (6 bases). The CDR3 covers 13 residues. The germline V gene has CDR1 LGHDT and CDR2 YNNKEL (reference sequence). Trimming pared 1 base from V and 7 bases from J, leaving 10 bases between. The CDR3: CASSQVQGGGYTF. CDR3 DNA: TGTGCCAGCAGCCAAGTACAGGGTGGTGGCTACACCTTC.

This clone appeared once. The genes are TRBV28 and TRBJ2-6, with D perhaps matching TRBD1 (5 bases). Trimming pared 7 bases from V and 0 bases from J, leaving 13 bases between. CDR3 size: 16 residues. Germline assignment: CDR1 MDHEN and CDR2 SYDVKM. The CDR3 bases are TGTGCCAGCAAAGTGTTAGGGGTCTCTGGGGCCAACGTCCTGACTTTC. Amino acid sequence: CASKVLGVSGANVLTF.

V usage is TRBV6-2 or TRBV6-3 and J usage is TRBJ2-5, with D possibly being TRBD1 (6 bases). Deletions cut 5 bases from V and 4 bases from J, with 14 bases between. Germline V gene sequence: CDR1 MNHEY, CDR2 SVGEGT. The CDR3 sequence is 14 residues long. CDR3 sequence reads: CASSKRQVGETQYF. CDR3 bases: TGTGCCAGCAGTAAACGACAGGTCGGAGAGACCCAGTACTTC.

V is TRBV7-6 and J is TRBJ1-3; weak D call: TRBD1 (5 bases). CDR1 and CDR2 from the germline V gene are SGHVS and FNYEAQ. Between the trimmed V and J ends, which lost 2 bases and 5 bases, there was a span of 13 bases. The CDR3 runs 15 residues. CDR3 amino acids: CASSLSTAGRNTIYF. In nucleotides, the CDR3 is TGTGCCAGCAGCTTATCGACAGCGGGCCGAAACACCATATATTTT. The variable domain in full, with the rest retrieved from reference TRBV7-6 and TRBJ1-3, is GAGVSQSPRYKVTKRGQDVALRCDPISGHVSLYWYRQALGQGPEFLTYFNYEAQQDKSGLPNDRFSAERPEGSISTLTIQRTEQRDSAMYRCASSLSTAGRNTIYFGEGSWLTVV.

The chain carries TRBV6-5 and TRBJ1-1, with TRBD1 matching 7 bases. Trimming took 7 bases from V and 5 from J; bases not matched to a gene: 10. The CDR3 loop spans 14 amino acids. Germline V lookup: CDR1 MNHEY, CDR2 SVGAGI. The CDR3 DNA follows: TGTGCCAGCACCAAGACAGGGCTGGGGACTGAAGCTTTCTTT. This encodes CASTKTGLGTEAFF.

The rearrangement uses TRBV15 and TRBJ1-2, with D unresolved. In germline, CDR1 is LNHNV, CDR2 YYDKDF (reference sequence). Trimming shortened V by 0 bases and J by 4 bases, and 9 bases separated the two germline ends. The CDR3 sequence is 14 residues long. The CDR3 DNA reads as TGTGCCACCAGCAGAGAGGCAGCGGGCTATGGCTACACCTTC. The encoded protein is CATSREAAGYGYTF.

This clone occurred once. The chain uses TRBV13 and TRBJ1-2, with TRBD1 as a possible D gene (5 bases). V was trimmed by 7 bases and J by 2 bases, leaving 14 bases between them. This CDR3 is built from 14 residues. CDR1 is PRHDT and CDR2 is FYEKMQ in the germline V gene (reference sequence). The CDR3 loop is CASTEGVTNYGYTF. The CDR3 DNA follows: TGTGCCAGCACCGAAGGGGTAACCAACTATGGCTACACCTTC.

The V and J genes are TRBV28 and TRBJ1-1; the match to TRBD1 covers 8 bases. Germline V CDR1 and CDR2: MDHEN, SYDVKM. The CDR3 runs to 14 residues. Trimming cost V 4 bases and J 4 bases; bases outside gene matches: 5. The CDR3 region has the DNA TGTGCCAGCAGTTCACGACAGGGGATCACTGAAGCTTTCTTT. Protein product: CASSSRQGITEAFF. Full variable domain (rest looked up from reference TRBV28 and TRBJ1-1): DVKVTQSSRYLVKRTGEKVFLECVQDMDHENMFWYRQDPGLGLRLIYFSYDVKMKEKGDIPEGYSVSREKKERFSLILESASTNQTSMYLCASSSRQGITEAFFGQGTRLTVV.

V is TRBV4-1 and J is TRBJ2-7; 12 nucleotides agree with TRBD1. Germline V gene lookup returns CDR1 MGHRA and CDR2 YSYEKL. This CDR3 contains 14 residues. CDR3 protein: CASSQDLGQGAMVV. DNA for the CDR3: TGCGCCAGCAGCCAAGATTTGGGACAGGGGGCCATGGTCGTC.

This rearrangement joins TRBV2 to TRBJ1-1, with 7 bases identical to TRBD1. Germline V gives CDR1 SNHLY, CDR2 FYNNEI. The CDR3 spans 15 residues. V shed 1 base and J 5 bases; nucleotides not matched to a gene: 7. The CDR3 DNA is TGTGCCAGCAGTGAAGGGGGACAGAGGGAGACTGAAGCTTTCTTT. Protein sequence: CASSEGGQRETEAFF.

The rearrangement uses TRBV19 and TRBJ1-4; TRBD1 matches at 9 bases. The CDR3 contains 18 residues. The junction had 17 bases not matched to a gene; V was cut back by 7 bases and J by 5 bases. The germline CDR1 and CDR2 sequences are LNHDA and SQIVND (reference sequence). The CDR3, as DNA: TGTGCCAGTACCCTACCCGCCTGGGGCACAGGGGGCAATGAAAAACTGTTTTTT. Its translation is CASTLPAWGTGGNEKLFF. Full variable domain (remainder filled in from reference TRBV19 and TRBJ1-4): DGGITQSPKYLFRKEGQNVTLSCEQNLNHDAMYWYRQDPGQGLRLIYYSQIVNDFQKGDIAEGYSVSREKKESFPLTVTSAQKNPTAFYLCASTLPAWGTGGNEKLFFGSGTQLSVL.

V and J are TRBV14 and TRBJ1-3; D gene unclear. In germline, CDR1 is SGHDN, CDR2 FVKESK. The V end lost 0 bases, the J end lost 5 bases, and 8 bases lay between the germline ends. The CDR3 runs to 14 residues. This chain's CDR3 is CASSQDPGRNTIYF. The CDR3 region has the DNA TGTGCCAGCAGCCAAGATCCGGGGAGAAACACCATATATTTT.

This clone has a handful of counts. This chain joins TRBV2 and TRBJ1-2, with D maybe TRBD1 (6 bases). The CDR3 is 16 residues long. The V gene lost 5 bases and the J gene lost 2 bases, with 18 bases spanning the gap. Germline assignment: CDR1 SNHLY and CDR2 FYNNEI. CDR3 protein: CASSTKISTGNYGYTF. The DNA of the CDR3 is TGTGCCAGCAGTACTAAGATTTCTACAGGGAACTATGGCTACACCTTC.

V and J are TRBV3-1 (or the pseudogene TRBV3-2) and TRBJ1-1; no clear D gene. Germline lookup yields CDR1 LGHDT and CDR2 YNNKEL (reference sequence). V lost 0 bases and J 5 bases, leaving 10 bases between the germline ends. The CDR3 totals 14 residues. In nucleotides, the CDR3 is TGTGCCAGCAGCCAAGACTTCGGGAGAACTGAAGCTTTCTTT. It encodes CASSQDFGRTEAFF.

CDR3 amino acids: CASSPRQGFTNEKLFF. The CDR3 DNA reads as TGTGCCAGCAGTCCTAGACAGGGGTTCACTAATGAAAAACTGTTTTTT. This chain connects TRBV2 to TRBJ1-4, with 8 nucleotides matching TRBD1. V dropped 5 bases and J dropped 2; count of bases not matched to a gene: 7. Germline lookup yields CDR1 SNHLY and CDR2 FYNNEI. The CDR3 length is 16 residues.

V is TRBV7-3 and J is TRBJ1-1; D remains ambiguous. The CDR3 sequence is 14 residues long. Germline values: CDR1 SGHTA, CDR2 FQGTGA. V lost 4 bases and J lost 0, with 9 bases in between. In DNA form, the CDR3 reads TGTGCCAGCAGCTCCCAGATGATGAACACTGAAGCTTTCTTT. Residues: CASSSQMMNTEAFF.

This clone has a handful of counts. The J gene is TRBJ2-1, the V gene TRBV25-1; 10 bases fit TRBD2. V shed 8 bases, J shed 6 bases, and the junction held 4 bases outside the gene matches. Germline V gene data show CDR1 as MGHDK and CDR2 as SYGVNS. The length of the CDR3 is 13 residues. The DNA of the CDR3 is TGTGCCAGCGAGAGCGGGGGGGCCAATGAGCAGTTCTTC. It codes for CASESGGANEQFF.

This chain connects TRBV11-2 to TRBJ2-1; D not certain. In germline, CDR1 is SGHAT, CDR2 FQNNGV. V was cut by 5 bases and J by 0 bases, with 14 bases left in between. This CDR3 is 16 amino acids long. The CDR3 here is CASSASRYNSYNEQFF. As DNA, the CDR3 is TGTGCCAGCAGCGCCTCCAGGTACAACTCCTACAATGAGCAGTTCTTC.

This clone was found a few times. V gene TRBV6-5 combines with J gene TRBJ1-1, with 11 bases fitting TRBD1. Germline V gene lookup returns CDR1 MNHEY and CDR2 SVGAGI. This CDR3 is 13 amino acids long. J lost 3 bases, V lost 10 bases, and 4 bases had no gene match. CDR3 nucleotide sequence: TGTGCCAATACGGACAGGGGGCACACTGAAGCTTTCTTT. Translation: CANTDRGHTEAFF.

The chain recombines TRBV7-9 with TRBJ1-6; D may be TRBD1 (6 bases). The germline CDR1 and CDR2 sequences are SEHNR and FQNEAQ (reference sequence). V was cut by 6 bases and J by 6 bases, with 15 bases left in between. CDR3 length equals 15 residues. In DNA, the CDR3 is TGTGCCAGCAGGGGGTATGACAGGTTTAATTCACCCCTCCACTTT. It yields the protein CASRGYDRFNSPLHF.